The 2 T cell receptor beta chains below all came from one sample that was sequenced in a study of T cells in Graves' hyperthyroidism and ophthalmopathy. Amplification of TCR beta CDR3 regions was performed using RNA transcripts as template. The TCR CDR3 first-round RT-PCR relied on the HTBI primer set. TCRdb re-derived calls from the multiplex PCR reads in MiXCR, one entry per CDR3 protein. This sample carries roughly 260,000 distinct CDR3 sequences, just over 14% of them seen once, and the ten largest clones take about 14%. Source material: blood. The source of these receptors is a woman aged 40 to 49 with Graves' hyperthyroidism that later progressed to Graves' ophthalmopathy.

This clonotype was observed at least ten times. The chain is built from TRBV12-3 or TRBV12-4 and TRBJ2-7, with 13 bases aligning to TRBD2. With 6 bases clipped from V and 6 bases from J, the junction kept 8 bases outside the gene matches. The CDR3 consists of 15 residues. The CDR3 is CASRFSGTSGIEQYF. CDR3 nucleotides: TGTGCCAGCAGATTCTCCGGGACTAGCGGGATCGAGCAGTACTTC.

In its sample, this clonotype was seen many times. This CDR3 reads CASTAGLALSYEQYF. CDR3 coding DNA: TGTGCCAGCACCGCCGGGCTAGCGTTGTCCTACGAGCAGTACTTC. The chain combines TRBV28 with TRBJ2-7, with D maybe TRBD2 (6 bases). The V and J ends lost 7 bases and 1 base respectively, with 17 bases between them. Germline loops: CDR1 MDHEN, CDR2 SYDVKM. The CDR3 covers 15 residues.